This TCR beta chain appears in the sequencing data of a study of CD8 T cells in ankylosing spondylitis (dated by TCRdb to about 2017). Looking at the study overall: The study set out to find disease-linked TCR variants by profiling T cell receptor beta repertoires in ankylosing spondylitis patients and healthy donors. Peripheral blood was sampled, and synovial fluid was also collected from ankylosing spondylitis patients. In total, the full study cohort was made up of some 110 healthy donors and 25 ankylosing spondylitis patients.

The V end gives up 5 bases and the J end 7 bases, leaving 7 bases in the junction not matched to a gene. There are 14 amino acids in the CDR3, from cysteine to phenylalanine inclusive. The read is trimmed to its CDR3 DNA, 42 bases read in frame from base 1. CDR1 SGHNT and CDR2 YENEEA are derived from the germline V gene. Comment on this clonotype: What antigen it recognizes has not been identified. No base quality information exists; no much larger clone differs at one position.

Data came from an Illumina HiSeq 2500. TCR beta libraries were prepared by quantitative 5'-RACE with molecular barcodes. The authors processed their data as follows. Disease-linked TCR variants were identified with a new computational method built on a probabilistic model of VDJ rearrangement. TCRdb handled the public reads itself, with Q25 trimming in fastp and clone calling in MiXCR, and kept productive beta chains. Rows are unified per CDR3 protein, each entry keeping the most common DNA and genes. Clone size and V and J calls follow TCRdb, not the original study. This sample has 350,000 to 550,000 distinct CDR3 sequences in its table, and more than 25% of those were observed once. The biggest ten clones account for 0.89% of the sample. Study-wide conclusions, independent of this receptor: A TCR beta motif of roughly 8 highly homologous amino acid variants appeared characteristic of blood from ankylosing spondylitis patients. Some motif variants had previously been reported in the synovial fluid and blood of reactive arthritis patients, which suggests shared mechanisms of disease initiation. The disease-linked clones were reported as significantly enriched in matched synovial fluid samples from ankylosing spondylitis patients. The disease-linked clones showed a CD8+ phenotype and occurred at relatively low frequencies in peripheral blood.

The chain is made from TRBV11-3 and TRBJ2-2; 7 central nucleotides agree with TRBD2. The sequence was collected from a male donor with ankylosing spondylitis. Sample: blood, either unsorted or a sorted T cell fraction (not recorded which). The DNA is TGTGCCAGCAGCCCCCTGACGGGAGGCGGGGAGCTGTTTTTT. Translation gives CASSPLTGGGELFF.